This T cell receptor beta chain was sequenced during a study of shared clonotypes between healthy human individuals. Study-wide context: The plates for each donor numbered three CD4 naive, three CD4 memory, two CD8 naive and one CD8 memory. Study-wide results and limits: Against clonotypes common to all four donors, non-shared ones had lower generation probabilities. In this cohort, only blood was sampled, and tissue repertoires likely differ.

About this clone: Its antigen is not identified.

CDR3 length equals 13 residues. Germline V lookup: CDR1 SGDLS, CDR2 YYNGEE. Deletions cut 3 bases from V and 5 bases from J, with 10 bases between. Libraries were prepared by immunoSEQ multiplex PCR; TCRdb keeps only in-frame clonotypes and omits some of them. The sample yields about 1 million clones, about 76% seen once. The TCR sequence derives from a man younger than 35 in good health. The specimen sequenced was memory CD4+ T cells sorted from blood. Subset meaning: CD45RA-negative fraction. The J gene is TRBJ2-3, the V gene TRBV9; D unclear. The CDR3 spells CASSAPTRDTQYF. The CDR3, as DNA: TGTGCCAGCAGCGCGCCTACCAGAGATACGCAGTATTTT.